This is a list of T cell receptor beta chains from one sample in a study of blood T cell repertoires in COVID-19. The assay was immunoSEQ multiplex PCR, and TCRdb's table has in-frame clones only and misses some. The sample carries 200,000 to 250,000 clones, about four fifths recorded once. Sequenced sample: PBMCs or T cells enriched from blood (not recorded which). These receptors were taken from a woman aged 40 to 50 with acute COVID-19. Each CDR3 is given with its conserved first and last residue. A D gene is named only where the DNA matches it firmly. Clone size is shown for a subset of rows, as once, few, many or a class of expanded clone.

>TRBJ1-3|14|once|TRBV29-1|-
CSAQGTGSGNTIYF
TGCAGCGCCCAGGGTACGGGCAGTGGAAACACCATATATTTT
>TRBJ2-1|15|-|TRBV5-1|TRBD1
CASSFGGQGNLKQFF
TGCGCCAGCAGCTTTGGTGGACAGGGTAATTTGAAGCAGTTCTTC
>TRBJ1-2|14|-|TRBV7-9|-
CASSARSYSYGYTF
TGTGCCAGCAGCGCCAGGTCGTACAGCTATGGCTACACCTTC
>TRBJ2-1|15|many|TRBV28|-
CASSYETTVYNEQFF
TGTGCCAGCAGCTATGAGACTACAGTATACAATGAGCAGTTCTTC
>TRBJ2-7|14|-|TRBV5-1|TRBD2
CASLLSSGSTEQYF
TGCGCCAGCCTACTTAGCAGCGGGAGTACCGAGCAGTACTTC
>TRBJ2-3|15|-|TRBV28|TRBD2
CASSSQTSGIDTQYF
TGTGCCAGCAGCTCACAAACTAGCGGGATAGATACGCAGTATTTT
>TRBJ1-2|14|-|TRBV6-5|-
CASGAGGDIYGYTF
TGTGCCAGTGGAGCGGGAGGGGATATCTATGGCTACACCTTC
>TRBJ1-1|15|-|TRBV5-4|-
CASSLVSGQNTEAFF
TGTGCCAGCAGCTTGGTTTCAGGCCAGAACACTGAAGCTTTCTTT
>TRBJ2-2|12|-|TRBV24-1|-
CATSLNTGELFF
TGTGCCACCAGTCTGAACACCGGGGAGCTGTTTTTT
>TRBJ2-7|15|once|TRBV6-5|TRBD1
CASTIIRGLGDEQYF
TGTGCCAGCACCATCATAAGGGGGCTAGGGGACGAGCAGTACTTC
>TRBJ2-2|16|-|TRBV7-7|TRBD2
CASSPTSARNTGELFF
TGTGCCAGCAGCCCTACTAGCGCGCGGAACACCGGGGAGCTGTTTTTT
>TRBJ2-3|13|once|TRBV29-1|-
CSVGGRLLDTQYF
TGCAGCGTTGGTGGCCGACTGTTGGATACGCAGTATTTT
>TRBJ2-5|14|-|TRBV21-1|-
CASSSEGRRETQYF
TGTGCCAGCAGCTCAGAGGGCAGGAGGGAGACCCAGTACTTC
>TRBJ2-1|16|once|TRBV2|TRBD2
CASRWGLAGMYNEQFF
TGTGCCAGCAGGTGGGGACTAGCGGGCATGTACAATGAGCAGTTCTTC
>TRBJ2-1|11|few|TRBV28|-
CATHLSRGQFF
TGTGCCACCCATTTGAGTCGTGGTCAGTTCTTC
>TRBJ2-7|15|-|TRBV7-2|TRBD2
CASSSGSGRGNEQYF
TGTGCCAGCAGCTCTGGTTCTGGGCGGGGGAACGAGCAGTACTTC
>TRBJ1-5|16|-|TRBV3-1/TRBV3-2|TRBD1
CASSPSRDRGHQPQHF
TGTGCCAGCAGCCCCAGCCGGGATAGGGGGCATCAGCCCCAGCATTTT
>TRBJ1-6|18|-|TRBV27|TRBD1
CASSFVSRGRNTLSPLHF
TGTGCCAGCAGTTTCGTTTCGAGGGGGCGCAATACCCTTTCACCCCTCCACTTT
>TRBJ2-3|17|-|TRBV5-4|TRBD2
CASSDGNRGPGGDTQYF
TGTGCCAGCAGCGACGGCAACCGGGGTCCCGGGGGGGATACGCAGTATTTT
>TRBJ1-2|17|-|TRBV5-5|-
CASSSDGPGIAIYGYTF
TGTGCCAGCAGCTCGGACGGTCCGGGAATAGCAATCTATGGCTACACCTTC
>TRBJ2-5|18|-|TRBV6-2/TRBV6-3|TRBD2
CASSYSYPSGGLSGAQYF
TGTGCCAGCAGTTACTCGTACCCTAGCGGGGGGCTGTCGGGGGCCCAGTACTTC
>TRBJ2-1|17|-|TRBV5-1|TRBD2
CASSSQLAGGPYNEQFF
TGCGCCAGCAGCTCCCAGTTAGCGGGAGGCCCCTACAATGAGCAGTTCTTC
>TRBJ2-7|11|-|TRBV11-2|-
CASSLGNEQYF
TGTGCCAGCAGCTTAGGTAACGAGCAGTACTTC
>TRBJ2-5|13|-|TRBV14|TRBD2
CASRGGGSETQYF
TGTGCCAGCAGGGGCGGGGGGTCAGAGACCCAGTACTTC
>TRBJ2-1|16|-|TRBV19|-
CASSIGTLSSYNEQFF
TGTGCCAGTAGTATCGGGACACTAAGCTCCTACAATGAGCAGTTCTTC
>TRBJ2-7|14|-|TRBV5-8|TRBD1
CASSNDRATYEQYF
TGTGCCAGCAGCAACGACAGGGCTACCTACGAGCAGTACTTC
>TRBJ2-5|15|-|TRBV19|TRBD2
CASSILPGGGETQYF
TGTGCCAGTAGTATCCTTCCGGGAGGGGGAGAGACCCAGTACTTC
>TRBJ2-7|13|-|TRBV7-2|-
CASSFDRTSEQYF
TGTGCCAGCAGCTTCGACAGAACAAGCGAGCAGTACTTC
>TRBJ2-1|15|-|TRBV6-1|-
CASSERGSSYNEQFF
TGTGCCAGCAGTGAAAGGGGGAGCTCCTACAATGAGCAGTTCTTC
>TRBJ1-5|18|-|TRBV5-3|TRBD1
CARSFQGAKYRGNQPQHF
TGTGCCAGAAGCTTCCAGGGGGCAAAATACCGGGGCAATCAGCCCCAGCATTTT
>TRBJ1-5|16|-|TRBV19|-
CASRSLATGLGQPQHF
TGTGCCAGTAGGAGCTTAGCTACAGGGTTAGGGCAGCCCCAGCATTTT
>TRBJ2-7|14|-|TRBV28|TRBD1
CASSYGTGGHEQYF
TGTGCCAGCAGCTATGGGACAGGGGGCCACGAGCAGTACTTC
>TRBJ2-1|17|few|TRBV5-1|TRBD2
CASSLETSGGSYNEQFF
TGCGCCAGCAGCTTGGAAACTAGCGGGGGGTCCTACAATGAGCAGTTCTTC
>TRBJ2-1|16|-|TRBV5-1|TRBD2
CASSLVASGVNNEQFF
TGCGCCAGCAGCTTGGTAGCTAGCGGGGTCAACAATGAGCAGTTCTTC
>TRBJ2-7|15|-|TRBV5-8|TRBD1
CASSLAGQGTYEQYF
TGTGCCAGCAGCTTGGCCGGACAGGGGACCTACGAGCAGTACTTC
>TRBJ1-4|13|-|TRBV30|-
CAWSILGGEKLFF
TGTGCCTGGAGTATCCTAGGGGGTGAAAAACTGTTTTTT
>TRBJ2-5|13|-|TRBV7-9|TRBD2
CASSREAQETQYF
TGTGCCAGCAGCCGGGAGGCCCAAGAGACCCAGTACTTC
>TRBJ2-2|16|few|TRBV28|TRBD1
CASSTGQGLSTGELFF
TGTGCCAGCAGCACTGGACAGGGACTCAGCACCGGGGAGCTGTTTTTT
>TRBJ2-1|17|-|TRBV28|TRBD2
CASSLYSGRARGDEQFF
TGTGCCAGCAGTTTATACAGCGGGAGGGCCAGGGGAGATGAGCAGTTCTTC
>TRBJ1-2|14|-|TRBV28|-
CASSFTDSLYGYTF
TGTGCCAGCAGTTTTACGGACTCCTTATATGGCTACACCTTC
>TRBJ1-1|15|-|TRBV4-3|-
CASSQSSYGVRRAFF
TGCGCCAGCAGCCAGAGTTCTTACGGAGTAAGGCGAGCTTTCTTT